What follows are 11 T cell receptor beta chains derived from one specimen sequenced in a study of human T cells and chemical hapten exposure. Time point: pre-sensitization, week 0. Noted treatment: therapeutic diphenylcyclopropenone sensitization with weekly scalp DPC. MiXCR was run by TCRdb on the RACE reads, yielding one entry per CDR3 protein. The sample records about 98,000 distinct CDR3 sequences, under 14% being singletons. This specimen consisted of whole blood, obtained in connection with sensitization to the hapten diphenylcyclopropenone (DPC). The receptors derive from a woman aged 55-75 years with alopecia areata. Some clones in this sample may be carry-over from other donors' samples.

In its sample, this clonotype was seen once. The chain has TRBV25-1 and TRBJ2-6; 7 bases are shared with TRBD1. V trimming: 8 bases; J trimming: 2 bases; junction bases outside the gene matches: 3. This CDR3 has 14 amino acids. Germline V gene sequence: CDR1 MGHDK, CDR2 SYGVNS. The chain's CDR3 is CASAQGAGANVLTF. The CDR3 DNA reads TGTGCCAGCGCCCAGGGGGCTGGGGCCAACGTCCTGACTTTC.

The rearrangement links TRBV7-8 to TRBJ1-6, with D maybe TRBD1 (6 bases). Germline V gives CDR1 SGHVS, CDR2 FQNEAQ. Trimming cost V 1 base and J 8 bases, with 12 bases left between them. The CDR3 runs 15 residues. The CDR3 coding sequence is TGTGCCAGCAGCTTAGATGGGGGCCAGTATTCACCCCTCCACTTT. It encodes CASSLDGGQYSPLHF. Full variable domain (outside the CDR3, taken from reference TRBV7-8 and TRBJ1-6): GAGVSQSPRYKVAKRGQDVALRCDPISGHVSLFWYQQALGQGPEFLTYFQNEAQLDKSGLPSDRFFAERPEGSVSTLKIQRTQQEDSAVYLCASSLDGGQYSPLHFGNGTRLTVT.

There are a few counts of this clonotype. J is TRBJ2-1 and V is TRBV7-3; tentative D call: TRBD2 (6 bases). CDR1 is SGHTA and CDR2 is FQGTGA in the germline V gene. Trimming pared 1 base from V and 6 bases from J, leaving 16 bases between. The CDR3 runs to 16 residues. The DNA of the CDR3 is TGTGCCAGCAGCTTAAGTGGAGCCCCCGGGAGCAATGAGCAGTTCTTC. It is translated as CASSLSGAPGSNEQFF.

This clonotype was detected ten times or more. This chain joins TRBV5-4 and TRBJ2-7; 10 bases align to TRBD1. Per germline, CDR1 SGHNT and CDR2 YYREEE (reference sequence). The CDR3 extends over 15 amino acids. The junction had 5 bases not matched to a gene; V was cut back by 3 bases and J by 2 bases. The CDR3 loop reads CASSSGQGVPYEQYF. The CDR3 region has the DNA TGTGCCAGCAGCTCAGGACAGGGGGTCCCCTACGAGCAGTACTTC. Filled out from reference TRBV5-4 and TRBJ2-7, the complete variable domain reads ETGVTQSPTHLIKTRGQQVTLRCSSQSGHNTVSWYQQALGQGPQFIFQYYREEENGRGNFPPRFSGLQFPNYSSELNVNALELDDSALYLCASSSGQGVPYEQYFGPGTRLTVT.

This clonotype was recorded many times. The genes are TRBV7-6 and TRBJ1-1, with TRBD1 as a possible D gene (5 bases). From germline, CDR1 is SGHVS and CDR2 FNYEAQ. The CDR3 consists of 16 residues. Trimming pared 1 base from V and 4 bases from J, leaving 16 bases between. The CDR3 reads CASSLGRGGSVTEAFF. The CDR3 DNA sequence: TGTGCCAGCAGCTTAGGGCGGGGGGGATCGGTCACTGAAGCTTTCTTT.

This clonotype turned up a few times. The chain employs TRBV5-1 and TRBJ2-1, with 12 nucleotides matching TRBD2. V gave up 3 bases and J gave up 9 bases; unmatched junction bases: 7. Germline V gene lookup returns CDR1 SGHRS and CDR2 YFSETQ. The CDR3 runs to 15 residues. The CDR3 sequence is CASSSLAGGPGEQFF. In DNA form, the CDR3 reads TGCGCCAGCAGCTCCCTAGCGGGGGGGCCGGGTGAGCAGTTCTTC.

On this clonotype itself: A read error is possible here, since a much larger clone lies one base away. V gene TRBV7-8 combines with J gene TRBJ2-4; D perhaps matches TRBD2 (6 bases). The CDR3 loop spans 14 amino acids. Germline values: CDR1 SGHVS, CDR2 FQNEAQ. CDR3 sequence: CAGSPGSGEYIQYF. For the CDR3, the DNA is TGTGCCGGCAGCCCCGGGTCGGGGGAGTACATTCAGTACTTC.

This clonotype was observed many times. The junction and the germline gene differ at one end; a read error may be behind it. The V gene is TRBV7-7, the J gene TRBJ2-7, with D maybe TRBD1 (6 bases). The CDR3 is 10 amino acids. Germline V gene sequence: CDR1 SSHAT, CDR2 FNYEAQ (reference sequence). The CDR3 region is CASSLLPGDF. Here the CDR3 DNA reads TGTGCTAGCAGCCTCCTCCCAGGGGACTTC.

This clonotype occurred many times. V gene TRBV7-8 combines with J gene TRBJ1-2; no definite D call. The CDR3 runs 13 residues. CDR1 and CDR2 (germline): SGHVS, FQNEAQ. Trimming took 2 bases from V and 5 from J, leaving 9 bases between them. The chain's CDR3 is CASSLNFGYGYTF. CDR3 bases: TGTGCCAGCAGCTTAAATTTCGGATATGGCTACACCTTC.

This clonotype was observed a handful of times. The chain employs TRBV7-2 and TRBJ2-7; TRBD2 aligns across 7 bases. This CDR3 is built from 16 residues. Germline V CDR1 and CDR2: SGHTA, FQGNSA. Trimming removed 1 base from V and 1 base from J; junction bases left unmatched: 7. The CDR3 nucleotides are TGTGCCAGCAGCTTAGTCGGGGCTAGCGGTTCCTACGAGCAGTACTTC. Its translation is CASSLVGASGSYEQYF.

This clonotype was counted ten times or more. V and J are TRBV3-1 and TRBJ2-2; no clear D gene. Germline CDR1 is LGHDT and CDR2 is YNNKEL (reference sequence). Trimming stripped 4 bases from V and 6 bases from J, with 9 bases between. The CDR3 runs to 13 residues. Here the CDR3 reads CASSPLPAGELFF. For the CDR3, the DNA is TGTGCCAGCAGCCCTCTCCCCGCCGGGGAGCTGTTTTTT.